This T cell receptor (beta chain) was sequenced during a study of monozygotic twins with inflammatory bowel disease. The CDR3 is made up of 13 amino acids. CDR1 and CDR2 (germline): SGHVS, FQNEAQ. Study-level findings and limits: Those with IBD had lower TCRbeta diversity (inverse Simpson) than their healthy co-twins did. Some repertoire variability may stem from patients' differing immunosuppressive treatments.

A note on this clonotype: Its antigen is unidentified.

Roughly 3,800 ng of total RNA went into each TCR library. Addition of UMIs with a 6-nucleotide sample barcode was achieved by template switching. TCRdb reprocessed the 5' RACE reads, keeping one entry per CDR3 protein, no DNA. Listed are 150,000 or so distinct CDR3 sequences; about 8% falls within the top ten. The gene calls are TRBV7-8 and TRBJ2-7. The specimen sequenced was blood. This clonotype originated in a human donor with ulcerative colitis or Crohn's disease, or a healthy co-twin of an affected twin (not recorded which). The CDR3 reads CASSLAATYEQYF.